The rows below give T cell receptor beta chains drawn from one sample of a study of CD8 T cells in Susac syndrome. TCRdb re-called the immunoSEQ multiplex PCR reads with MiXCR, one entry per CDR3 protein. The data contain roughly 200,000 distinct CDR3 sequences, about 94% of them singletons. Sequencing was done on a sample of CD4+ T cells from PBMCs. All receptors come from a human donor with Susac syndrome. Both conserved end residues are part of each CDR3. The order of the fields is J gene, D gene, clone size, V gene, CDR3 protein, CDR3 DNA. A D gene is named only where the DNA matches it firmly. Part of the rows lack a size; the others show once, few, many or a class for expanded clones.

>TRBJ2-1|NA|NA|TRBV4-3
CASSQELSSPYNEQFF
TGCGCCAGCAGCCAAGAGTTGTCTAGCCCCTACAATGAGCAGTTCTTC
>TRBJ1-5|NA|NA|TRBV7-9
CASSLSAELPNQPQHF
TGTGCCAGCAGCTTAAGTGCTGAACTGCCGAATCAGCCCCAGCATTTT
>TRBJ2-1|TRBD2|NA|TRBV20-1
CSAPTSGYSYNEQFF
TGCAGTGCGCCGACTAGCGGGTATTCCTACAATGAGCAGTTCTTC
>TRBJ1-1|NA|NA|TRBV7-9
CASSLVVTEAFF
TGTGCCAGCAGCTTAGTAGTGACTGAAGCTTTCTTT
>TRBJ2-2|TRBD2|NA|TRBV20-1
CSARDPGSGGTGELFF
TGCAGTGCTAGAGATCCCGGGAGCGGGGGCACCGGGGAGCTGTTTTTT
>TRBJ2-4|TRBD1|NA|TRBV9
CASSEQGAGNIQYF
TGTGCCAGCAGCGAACAGGGGGCGGGAAACATTCAGTACTTC
>TRBJ1-4|TRBD1|NA|TRBV12-3/TRBV12-4
CASSRLGVDRNEKLFF
TGTGCCAGCAGTCGCCTGGGTGTGGACAGGAATGAAAAACTGTTTTTT
>TRBJ2-3|TRBD2|NA|TRBV2
CASSSLAGVSDTQYF
TGTGCCAGCAGTTCACTAGCGGGGGTTTCAGATACGCAGTATTTT
>TRBJ2-7|NA|NA|TRBV28
CASSLGSSSYEQYF
TGTGCCAGCAGTTTGGGGAGCAGCTCCTACGAGCAGTACTTC
>TRBJ2-7|NA|once|TRBV11-2
CASSLTAGEYEQYF
TGTGCCAGCAGCTTAACCGCAGGGGAATACGAGCAGTACTTC
>TRBJ2-2|TRBD1|NA|TRBV29-1
CSVEVTGDTGELFF
TGCAGCGTTGAAGTTACAGGGGACACCGGGGAGCTGTTTTTT
>TRBJ2-2|NA|NA|TRBV19
CASSSGPAEVGELFF
TGTGCCAGTAGTAGTGGCCCCGCCGAAGTAGGGGAGCTGTTTTTT
>TRBJ1-1|NA|NA|TRBV18
CASSPGTDYTEAFF
TGTGCCAGCTCACCAGGTACTGACTACACTGAAGCTTTCTTT
>TRBJ2-5|NA|once|TRBV7-3
CASSSSMGETQYF
TGTGCCAGCAGCTCCTCGATGGGAGAGACCCAGTACTTC
>TRBJ2-3|TRBD1|NA|TRBV2
CASSETGQGSDTQYF
TGTGCCAGCAGTGAAACGGGACAGGGATCAGATACGCAGTATTTT
>TRBJ2-4|NA|NA|TRBV7-9
CASSFNRDGDGQYF
TGTGCCAGCAGCTTCAACCGGGACGGGGACGGTCAGTACTTC
>TRBJ1-1|NA|NA|TRBV7-9
CASSKTGAPTEEAFF
TGTGCCAGCAGCAAAACCGGGGCTCCCACCGAGGAAGCTTTCTTT
>TRBJ1-1|NA|NA|TRBV6-4
CASRRSGNTEAFF
TGTGCCAGCAGACGATCGGGGAACACTGAAGCTTTCTTT
>TRBJ2-1|TRBD1|NA|TRBV11-1
CASSYRDRGLFF
TGTGCCAGCAGCTACCGGGACAGGGGACTGTTCTTC
>TRBJ1-2|NA|NA|TRBV4-1
CASSQDWRERYGYTF
TGCGCCAGCAGCCAAGATTGGAGGGAGCGGTATGGCTACACCTTC
>TRBJ2-5|TRBD2|NA|TRBV20-1
CSASGTSGIETQYF
TGCAGTGCTTCTGGGACTAGCGGGATAGAGACCCAGTACTTC